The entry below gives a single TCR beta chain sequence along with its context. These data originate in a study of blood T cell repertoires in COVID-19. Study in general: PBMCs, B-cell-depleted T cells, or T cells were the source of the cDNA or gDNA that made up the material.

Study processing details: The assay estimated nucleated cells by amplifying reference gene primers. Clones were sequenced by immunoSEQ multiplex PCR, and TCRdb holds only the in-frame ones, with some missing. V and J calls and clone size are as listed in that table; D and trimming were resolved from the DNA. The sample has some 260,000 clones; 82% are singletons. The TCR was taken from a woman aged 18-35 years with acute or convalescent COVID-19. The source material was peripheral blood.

The DNA of the CDR3 is TGTGCCAGTAGTCCGAGCTCTGGAAACACCATATATTTT. Its translation: CASSPSSGNTIYF. The genes are TRBV19 and TRBJ1-3; D gene ambiguous. This CDR3 has 13 residues. In germline, CDR1 is LNHDA, CDR2 SQIVND (reference sequence). V shed 5 bases and J shed 0 bases, with 5 bases lying between them.